This TCR beta chain was identified during a study of T cells after yellow fever vaccination. Broader study findings: Some clonotypes, a small share, were shared between CD4 and CD8 compartments. Peaking faster, on day 5 versus 15, the secondary response was nonetheless weaker. Re-detected after boosting: most primary clones, 96% of CD4 and roughly 90% of CD8.

TCRdb redid the calling of the 5' RACE reads with MiXCR, one entry per CDR3 protein. Altogether some 350,000 distinct CDR3 sequences are present, 8.7% being singletons, with the ten largest covering roughly 17%. To note about this clonotype: Its target is unknown.

V lost 5 bases and J lost 5, with 12 bases in between. Per germline, CDR1 SGHVS and CDR2 FNYEAQ. The CDR3 sequence is 13 residues long. The source was PBMCs, collected on the day of the first yellow fever vaccination. The rearrangement joins TRBV7-6 to TRBJ1-1; a possible D gene is TRBD1 (5 bases). This clonotype was sampled from a young man who received the YFV17D yellow fever vaccine. The DNA of the CDR3 is TGTGCCAGCAGCACCCAACCAGGGACTGAAGCTTTCTTT. Its protein is CASSTQPGTEAFF.